The rows below give T cell receptor beta chains drawn from one sample of a study of Ad26.COV2.S vaccination and SARS-CoV-2 variants. Data came from immunoSEQ multiplex PCR; TCRdb stores just in-frame clones and leaves some out. The repertoire holds a few hundred thousand clones, roughly 90% seen once, with about 1.7% in the top ten. The sample consisted of peripheral blood, taken in a trial of Ad26.COV2.S vaccine versus placebo. All receptors derive from a person between 18 and 59 years old who received the Ad26.COV2.S COVID-19 vaccine or a placebo. Each CDR3 is given with its conserved first and last residue. Each record gives: CDR3 length, clone size, D gene, V gene, J gene, CDR3 protein, CDR3 DNA. A D gene is named only where the DNA matches it firmly. The listing skips clone size in some rows; elsewhere it reads once, few, many or a size class.

15	-	-	TRBV5-4	TRBJ1-1	CASSLTQVGNTEAFF	TGTGCCAGCAGCTTGACGCAAGTAGGGAACACTGAAGCTTTCTTT
16	-	TRBD1	TRBV9	TRBJ1-2	CASSIFSGTGPYGYTF	TGTGCCAGCAGCATATTCTCCGGGACAGGGCCCTATGGCTACACCTTC
15	few	-	TRBV3-1/TRBV3-2	TRBJ1-2	CASSQVVSGNYGYTF	TGTGCCAGCAGCCAAGTTGTCTCAGGAAACTATGGCTACACCTTC
13	-	-	TRBV27	TRBJ1-6	CASSFRGGSPLHF	TGTGCCAGCAGTTTCAGGGGTGGCTCACCCCTCCACTTT
12	-	-	TRBV27	TRBJ1-5	CASSRTNQPQHF	TGTGCCAGCAGTAGGACAAATCAGCCCCAGCATTTT
16	-	TRBD1	TRBV27	TRBJ2-3	CASSSLGQGRADTQYF	TGTGCCAGCAGTTCCCTCGGACAGGGGCGCGCAGATACGCAGTATTTT
18	-	TRBD1	TRBV4-3	TRBJ1-6	CASSQEADRGRTGSPLHF	TGCGCCAGCAGCCAAGAAGCCGACAGGGGGCGGACGGGTTCACCCCTCCACTTT
15	-	-	TRBV28	TRBJ1-5	CASSPAGKGDQPQHF	TGTGCCAGCAGCCCCGCTGGGAAGGGCGATCAGCCCCAGCATTTT
13	-	-	TRBV4-3	TRBJ2-1	CASSQDRRDEQFF	TGCGCCAGCAGCCAAGATCGCAGGGATGAGCAGTTCTTC
14	-	TRBD1	TRBV7-9	TRBJ1-1	CASSADRLNTEAFF	TGTGCCAGCAGCGCGGACAGGTTGAACACTGAAGCTTTCTTT
11	-	-	TRBV18	TRBJ1-4	CASSPNEKLFF	TGTGCCAGCTCACCGAATGAAAAACTGTTTTTT
16	once	-	TRBV24-1	TRBJ2-3	CATSDSAGRSTDTQYF	TGTGCCACCAGTGACTCGGCGGGGAGGTCCACAGATACGCAGTATTTT
14	-	TRBD2	TRBV27	TRBJ2-5	CASWRAGQWETQYF	TGTGCCAGCTGGAGAGCGGGGCAGTGGGAGACCCAGTACTTC
16	-	-	TRBV19	TRBJ2-3	CASSIVRQARTDTQYF	TGTGCCAGTAGTATCGTCCGACAGGCTCGCACAGATACGCAGTATTTT
17	-	TRBD2	TRBV19	TRBJ2-1	CASSILAGGSPYNEQFF	TGTGCCAGTAGTATACTAGCGGGGGGGAGCCCCTACAATGAGCAGTTCTTC
15	-	-	TRBV5-6	TRBJ1-1	CASSLSPVRSTEAFF	TGTGCCAGCAGCTTGTCTCCGGTTAGGAGCACTGAAGCTTTCTTT
13	-	-	TRBV30	TRBJ1-1	CAWSVKVNTEAFF	TGTGCCTGGAGTGTAAAGGTTAACACTGAAGCTTTCTTT